A single T cell receptor (beta chain) is shown here with its context. The target antigen is unknown. TCRdb re-analysed the reads in MiXCR, keeping a single row per CDR3 protein. The table shows tens of thousands of distinct CDR3 sequences, with about 45% occurring only once. This sample stems from a study of T cell repertoires in cytomegalovirus infection. Turning to the study itself: Newly reported HLA-C-restricted and thoroughly characterized HLA-B-restricted CMV epitopes were employed. Public TCR beta signature analysis indicated the presence of both CMV infection and matching HLA type. General study findings and limits: Cumulative frequency of public TCR beta families picked out carriers of CMV plus the relevant HLA. The ex vivo response was dominated by HLA-C-restricted CMV-specific TCR beta clonotypes.

Germline-derived CDR1 and CDR2 are SGDLS and YYNGEE. The CDR3 has 16 residues. The J segment lost 4 bases and the V segment lost 2 bases, leaving 9 bases of the junction unmatched. The chain links TRBV9 to TRBJ2-3, with 8 nucleotides matching TRBD2. Sample: CD8+ T cells from cultured PBMCs, taken from culture after CMV antigen stimulation. The TCR comes from a human donor in good health (CMV status not recorded). Some clones in this sample may be carry-over from other donors' samples. The DNA of the CDR3 is TGTGCCAGCAGCGTTACTAAAAGCGGGGGCCCAGATACGCAGTATTTT. This codes for CASSVTKSGGPDTQYF.